Listed below are T cell receptor beta chains from one sample, sequenced in a study of T cells in Graves' hyperthyroidism and ophthalmopathy. TCRdb called the multiplex PCR reads again in MiXCR, with one record for every CDR3 protein. The sample records hundreds of thousands of distinct CDR3 sequences, approximately 14% being singletons. Sequencing was carried out using blood. The source of these receptors is a woman aged 40-49 years with Graves' ophthalmopathy. Both conserved end residues are part of each CDR3. The D gene is left open where the match is weak. Clone size is stated in some rows and not others, as once, few, many or a class when expanded.

13	TRBD1	TRBV28	-	TRBJ2-7	TGTGCCACGCTGCCCGGGACAGGGGGCGAGCAGTACTTC	CATLPGTGGEQYF
18	TRBD1	TRBV28	many	TRBJ1-6	TGTGCCAGCAGTTTTGTCGGAAGTTGGGACAGGAGGGATTCACCCCTCCACTTT	CASSFVGSWDRRDSPLHF
15	-	TRBV7-9	-	TRBJ1-2	TGTGCCAGCAGCGGACAGCGGAATTTTAACTATGGCTACACCTTC	CASSGQRNFNYGYTF
16	TRBD1	TRBV6-5	-	TRBJ1-1	TGTGCCAGCAGTTACCGCGGGACAGGGGAAGGGGCTGAAGCTTTCTTT	CASSYRGTGEGAEAFF
14	TRBD1	TRBV20-1	many	TRBJ1-5	TGCAGTGCTATCGTCCAGGGGGCGAATCAGCCCCAGCATTTT	CSAIVQGANQPQHF
12	-	TRBV6-2/TRBV6-3	many	TRBJ1-5	TGTGCCAGCAGTACGATGGATCAGCCCCAGCATTTT	CASSTMDQPQHF
16	-	TRBV4-1	few	TRBJ2-7	TGCGCCAGCAGCCCCGCTGGGGGTGGGAGGCCCTACGAGCAGTACTTC	CASSPAGGGRPYEQYF
17	TRBD1	TRBV2	many	TRBJ2-5	TGTGCCAGCAGTGAAACCCCGTGGGGACAGGAGTTAGAGACCCAGTACTTC	CASSETPWGQELETQYF
14	TRBD1	TRBV6-1	many	TRBJ1-2	TGTGCCAGCAGTGAAGGGACAGGGGGCAATGGCTACACCTTC	CASSEGTGGNGYTF
19	TRBD2	TRBV2	-	TRBJ2-4	TGTGCCAGCAGTGACCCCGCTAGCGGGAGGGCGGTAGCCAAAAACATTCAGTACTTC	CASSDPASGRAVAKNIQYF
17	-	TRBV4-2	many	TRBJ2-7	TGTGCCAGCAGCCAAGTCCATACGGACAGCCTGGCCTACGAGCAGTACTTC	CASSQVHTDSLAYEQYF
12	-	TRBV18	few	TRBJ2-5	TGTGCCAGCTCACAGGGCGAAGAGACCCAGTACTTC	CASSQGEETQYF
14	-	TRBV5-1	many	TRBJ1-1	TGCGCCAGCAGCTGGACATTTGGGAACACTGAAGCTTTCTTT	CASSWTFGNTEAFF
16	-	TRBV7-8	-	TRBJ2-6	TGTGCCACCTCTCTGGTCAGAGGGTCTGGGGCCAACGTCCTGACTTTC	CATSLVRGSGANVLTF
14	-	TRBV12-3/TRBV12-4	many	TRBJ2-7	TGTGCCAGCGGGCGTGGGAGTGGGGCCTACGAGCAGTACTTC	CASGRGSGAYEQYF
14	TRBD1	TRBV4-1	-	TRBJ1-1	TGCGCCAGCAGCCATAACAGGGGAAACACTGAAGCTTTCTTT	CASSHNRGNTEAFF
13	-	TRBV3-1	few	TRBJ1-3	TGTGCCAGCAGCCAGGGGCACGGAAACACCATATATTTT	CASSQGHGNTIYF
16	-	TRBV28	many	TRBJ1-5	TGTGCCAGCAGTATCCCCACAGGGAGGAGGGATCAGCCCCAGCATTTT	CASSIPTGRRDQPQHF